This T cell receptor beta chain emerged from a study of T cells in Graves' hyperthyroidism and ophthalmopathy. General observations from the study: Ophthalmopathy could be told apart from stable hyperthyroidism with a 13 V-J model. In the blood, most expanded thyroid clonotypes above 0.001 appeared as well.

Trimming cost V 1 base and J 2 bases, with 11 bases left between them. Germline-derived CDR1 and CDR2 are LGHDT and YNNKEL (reference sequence). The CDR3 covers 15 residues. This clonotype came up a few times. Its specificity is not known. The TCR beta CDR3 regions underwent amplification using RNA transcripts as the source. The HTBI primer set was used in a first-round RT-PCR of the TCR CDR3. MiXCR, applied by TCRdb to the multiplex PCR reads, yields one record per CDR3 protein. The sample yields around 580,000 distinct CDR3 sequences, under 60% seen once. Clinical symptoms, serum thyroxine, TRAb, thyroid ultrasound and orbital computed tomography informed diagnoses.

This receptor was identified in a woman aged 18-35 years with Graves' hyperthyroidism. Material: peripheral blood or thyroid tissue (not recorded which). The chain employs TRBV3-1 and TRBJ1-1; D not resolved. In DNA, the CDR3 is TGTGCCAGCAGCCAAGGGGCCCACGATAACACTGAAGCTTTCTTT. It yields the protein CASSQGAHDNTEAFF.